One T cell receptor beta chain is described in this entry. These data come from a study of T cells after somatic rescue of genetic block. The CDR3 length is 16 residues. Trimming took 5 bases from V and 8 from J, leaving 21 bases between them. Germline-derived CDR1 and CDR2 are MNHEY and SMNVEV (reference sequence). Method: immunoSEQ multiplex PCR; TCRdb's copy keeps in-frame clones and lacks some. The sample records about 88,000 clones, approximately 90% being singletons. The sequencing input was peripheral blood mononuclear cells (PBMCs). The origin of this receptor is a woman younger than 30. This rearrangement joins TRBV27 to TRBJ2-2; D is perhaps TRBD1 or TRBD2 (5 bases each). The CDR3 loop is CASSPPRRDHQGELFF. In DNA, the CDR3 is TGTGCCAGCAGTCCCCCTCGCCGGGACCACCAAGGGGAGCTGTTTTTT.